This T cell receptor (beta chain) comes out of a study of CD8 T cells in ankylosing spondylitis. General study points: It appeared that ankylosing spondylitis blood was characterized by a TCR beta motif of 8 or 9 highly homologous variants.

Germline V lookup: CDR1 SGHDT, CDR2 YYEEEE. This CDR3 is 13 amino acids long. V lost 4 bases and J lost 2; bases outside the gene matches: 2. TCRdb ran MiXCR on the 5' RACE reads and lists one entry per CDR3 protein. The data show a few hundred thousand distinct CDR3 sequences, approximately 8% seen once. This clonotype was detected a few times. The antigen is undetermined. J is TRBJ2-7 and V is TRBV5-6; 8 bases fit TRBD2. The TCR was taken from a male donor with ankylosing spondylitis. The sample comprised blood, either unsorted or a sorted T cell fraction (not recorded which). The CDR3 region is CASSKAGAYEQYF. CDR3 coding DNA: TGTGCCAGCAGCAAAGCGGGAGCCTACGAGCAGTACTTC.